Below, 29 T cell receptor beta chains from the same sample are listed, as sequenced in a study of cytomegalovirus exposure and HLA in healthy donors (dated 2017 in TCRdb). Library construction relied on the immunoSEQ multiplex PCR assay. TCRdb's version of the immuneACCESS table is confined to in-frame rearrangements and falls short of the full clone set. An unresolved V gene accounts for under half of the shortfall where checked; the remainder is of unknown origin. The sample table holds about 130,000 clones, of which roughly nine tenths were seen once. Clones ranked in the top ten supply 1.1% of the sample. Sample: PBMCs. These TCRs come from a woman in her late teens or twenties in good health and CMV-seronegative.

In DNA, the CDR3 is TGCGCCAGCAGTCACAACAGGGGAGGCAATCAGCCCCAGCATTTT. The encoded protein is CASSHNRGGNQPQHF. V usage is TRBV23-1 and J usage is TRBJ1-5; 7 bases align to TRBD1. TRBV23-1 qualifies as an ORF whose function is uncertain. Germline trimming cut 3 bases from V and 2 bases from J; bases unmatched to any gene: 4. The CDR3 consists of 15 residues.

The genes are TRBV6-6 and TRBJ2-7, with 8 bases matching TRBD2. CDR1 MNHNY and CDR2 SVGAGI come from the germline V gene (reference sequence). V gave up 2 bases and J gave up 2 bases; unmatched junction bases: 8. The CDR3 is 16 residues long. This chain's CDR3 is CASSYGTSGLAYEQYF. As DNA, the CDR3 is TGTGCCAGCAGTTACGGTACCTCGGGACTAGCCTACGAGCAGTACTTC.

This clone was observed once. The chain joins TRBV6-1 to TRBJ2-7; no reliable D call. The CDR3 is made up of 13 amino acids. V was trimmed by 6 bases and J by 0 bases, leaving 9 bases between them. Germline CDR1 reads MNHNS; CDR2 reads SASEGT. CDR3 in DNA: TGTGCCAGCAGCGAATGGAGCTCCTACGAGCAGTACGTC. This translates into CASSEWSSYEQYV.

Concerning this clone: This sample also contains other DNA sequences that code for the same CDR3. This chain connects TRBV28 to TRBJ1-2; D call uncertain. The CDR3 sequence is 11 residues long. V lost 6 bases and J 8 bases, leaving 10 bases between the germline ends. Germline-derived CDR1 and CDR2 are MDHEN and SYDVKM. CDR3: CASSSRSGYTF. The CDR3 bases are TGTGCCAGCAGCTCCCGGTCCGGCTACACCTTC.

The chain joins TRBV7-9 to TRBJ2-7; D may be TRBD1 (5 bases). V dropped 5 bases and J dropped 3 bases, with 17 bases sitting between them. From germline, CDR1 is SEHNR and CDR2 FQNEAQ (reference sequence). This CDR3 is built from 15 residues. The CDR3 protein is CASSPQGDIGYEQYF. The CDR3 nucleotides read TGTGCCAGCAGCCCGCAAGGGGATATAGGCTACGAGCAGTACTTC.

The gene calls are TRBV10-3 and TRBJ1-5; D unclear. CDR3 length equals 14 residues. Trimming took 10 bases from V and 4 from J, leaving 17 bases between them. Germline V gene sequence: CDR1 ENHRY, CDR2 SYGVKD. The CDR3 region is CATSADGRNQPQHF. CDR3 nucleotides: TGTGCCACATCCGCGGACGGGAGGAATCAGCCCCAGCATTTT.

The V and J genes are TRBV19 and TRBJ2-7; 11 positions agree with TRBD1. CDR3 length: 13 amino acids. Losses at the gene ends were 5 bases for V and 7 bases for J; bases not matched to a gene: 4. CDR1 and CDR2 from the germline V gene are LNHDA and SQIVND (reference sequence). CDR3 coding DNA: TGTGCCAGTAGTTTTGGACAGGGGGCTGAGCAGTACGTC. Translating gives CASSFGQGAEQYV.

This clone was seen once. The rearrangement links TRBV5-1 to TRBJ1-5; no definite D call. Germline CDR1 is SGHRS and CDR2 is YFSETQ. This CDR3 has 12 residues. V lost 4 bases, J lost 9 bases, and 11 bases lay in between. DNA of the CDR3: TGCGCCAGCAGCCCCGCCGTGGCGCCCCAGCATTTT. Translated, it gives CASSPAVAPQHF.

The genes are TRBV6-6 and TRBJ1-2; TRBD1 matches 8 bases. Germline V gives CDR1 MNHNY, CDR2 SVGAGI (reference sequence). There are 13 residues in the CDR3. V gave up 6 bases and J gave up 8 bases; unmatched junction bases: 8. In DNA form, the CDR3 reads TGTGCCAGCAGACCGGACAGGGCCGGAGGCTACACCTTC. This codes for CASRPDRAGGYTF.

This clone was found once. The rearrangement links TRBV6-1 to TRBJ2-7, with D tentatively TRBD1 (6 bases). Trimming left V 0 bases short and J 11 bases short, with 14 bases between. Germline loops: CDR1 MNHNS, CDR2 SASEGT. The CDR3 runs to 13 residues. The CDR3 reads CASSEALVDREYV. CDR3 coding DNA: TGTGCCAGCAGTGAAGCGCTTGTGGACAGAGAGTACGTC.

This clone was recorded a few times. The chain joins TRBV7-2 to TRBJ2-3, with 11 bases aligning to TRBD2. Germline V gene data show CDR1 as SGHTA and CDR2 as FQGNSA. CDR3 length: 16 residues. V shed 3 bases, J shed 3 bases, and the junction held 5 bases outside the gene matches. CDR3 DNA: TGTGCCAGCAGCTTTGTAGCGGGAGGGCCGACAGATACGCAGTATTTT. Protein sequence: CASSFVAGGPTDTQYF.

This chain connects TRBV4-3 to TRBJ2-2, with 8 bases that match TRBD2. The CDR3 covers 15 residues. V was pared by 0 bases and J by 4 bases, with 1 base of the junction left unmatched. CDR1 and CDR2 from the germline V gene are LGHNA and YSLEER. CDR3 in amino acids: CASSQEAGGTGELFF. The CDR3 DNA is TGCGCCAGCAGCCAAGAGGCGGGGGGCACCGGGGAGCTGTTTTTT.

The chain combines TRBV4-1 with TRBJ1-2; 7 bases are a match to TRBD1. Looked up from germline, CDR1 is MGHRA and CDR2 is YSYEKL. CDR3 length equals 19 residues. V dropped 0 bases and J dropped 0; count of bases not matched to a gene: 13. The CDR3 loop is CASSQDEGQKWSTNYGYTF. The CDR3 nucleotides are TGCGCCAGCAGCCAAGATGAGGGACAGAAATGGTCCACTAACTATGGCTACACCTTC.

The chain has TRBV29-1 and TRBJ1-2, with 8 bases lining up with TRBD1. Germline trimming cut 4 bases from V and 3 bases from J; bases unmatched to any gene: 4. From germline, CDR1 is SQVTM and CDR2 ANQGSEA. The CDR3 is 13 residues long. CDR3 sequence reads: CSVGTGTDYGYTF. In nucleotides, the CDR3 is TGCAGCGTTGGGACAGGGACGGACTATGGCTACACCTTC.

V is TRBV30 and J is TRBJ1-1; D unresolved. V lost 2 bases to trimming and J lost 7 bases, with 14 bases between them. From germline, CDR1 is GTSNPN and CDR2 SVGIG (reference sequence). The CDR3 extends over 13 amino acids. CDR3 region: CAWSSGARVEAFF. The CDR3 nucleotides are TGTGCCTGGAGTTCCGGCGCTCGGGTTGAAGCTTTCTTT.

The CDR3 sequence: CASGIYGTANSPLHF. The CDR3 region has the DNA TGTGCCAGCGGGATCTACGGGACAGCCAATTCACCCCTCCACTTT. The chain is built from TRBV27 and TRBJ1-6; 7 bases line up with TRBD1. Germline V CDR1 and CDR2: MNHEY, SMNVEV (reference sequence). There are 15 residues in the CDR3. With V trimmed by 8 bases and J by 7 bases, 11 bases remained unmatched.

V is TRBV14 and J is TRBJ2-7; D possibly corresponds to TRBD2 (5 bases). The V gene's germline CDR1 is SGHDN and CDR2 FVKESK. V was trimmed by 0 bases and J by 6 bases, leaving 9 bases between them. There are 13 residues in the CDR3. CDR3 residues: CASSQEEGSEQYV. The CDR3 nucleotides are TGTGCCAGCAGCCAAGAGGAAGGGAGCGAGCAGTACGTC.

The gene calls are TRBV14 and TRBJ1-2; D not resolved. Germline V gene sequence: CDR1 SGHDN, CDR2 FVKESK. This CDR3 contains 13 residues. Trimming took 0 bases from V and 8 from J, leaving 10 bases between them. CDR3 protein: CASSQEGGIGYTF. The DNA of the CDR3 is TGTGCCAGCAGCCAAGAGGGAGGGATCGGCTACACCTTC. Supplemented by reference TRBV14 and TRBJ1-2, the full variable domain reads EAGVTQFPSHSVIEKGQTVTLRCDPISGHDNLYWYRRVMGKEIKFLLHFVKESKQDESGMPNNRFLAERTGGTYSTLKVQPAELEDSGVYFCASSQEGGIGYTFGSGTRLTVV.

This clone was picked up one time. The V and J genes are TRBV29-1 and TRBJ2-1; TRBD1 agrees at 8 bases. Trimming at V came to 3 bases and at J to 3 bases, leaving 4 bases not matched to a gene. The germline CDR1 and CDR2 sequences are SQVTM and ANQGSEA. This CDR3 is 14 amino acids long. CDR3 coding DNA: TGCAGCGTTGACAGGGGGCCAATCTACAATGAGCAGTTCTTC. This translates into CSVDRGPIYNEQFF.

This clone was picked up one time. V usage is TRBV28 and J usage is TRBJ2-2, with 9 bases matching TRBD1. V shed 4 bases, J shed 4 bases, and the junction held 10 bases outside the gene matches. Germline lookup yields CDR1 MDHEN and CDR2 SYDVKM. CDR3 size: 17 residues. In nucleotides, the CDR3 is TGTGCCAGCAGTTCCCCGGGGACAGGGATAGGCACCGGGGAGCTGTTTTTT. It yields the protein CASSSPGTGIGTGELFF. Complete variable domain (other parts from reference TRBV28 and TRBJ2-2): DVKVTQSSRYLVKRTGEKVFLECVQDMDHENMFWYRQDPGLGLRLIYFSYDVKMKEKGDIPEGYSVSREKKERFSLILESASTNQTSMYLCASSSPGTGIGTGELFFGEGSRLTVL.

The gene calls are TRBV6-5 and TRBJ1-2; no clear D. This CDR3 comprises 14 residues. Trimming left V 2 bases short and J 6 bases short, with 13 bases between. Germline V gene lookup returns CDR1 MNHEY and CDR2 SVGAGI. CDR3 region: CASSYTPGGDGYTF. In DNA form, the CDR3 reads TGTGCCAGCAGTTACACCCCCGGCGGGGATGGCTACACCTTC.

The rearrangement links TRBV18 to TRBJ1-2, with 9 bases fitting TRBD1. The V gene's germline CDR1 is KGHSH and CDR2 LQKENI. V lost 0 bases to trimming and J lost 6 bases; unmatched junction nucleotides: 17. CDR3 size: 19 residues. The CDR3 DNA reads as TGTGCCAGCTCACCACCCTGGGGACAGGGCTTAAATATCGTCGATGGCTACACCTTC. It translates to CASSPPWGQGLNIVDGYTF.

CDR3 DNA sequence: TGTGCCAGCACCGGGACTAGCGGGAGCGGGGCCTACGAGCAGTACTTC. This encodes CASTGTSGSGAYEQYF. V and J are TRBV28 and TRBJ2-7; 14 bases match TRBD2. The J segment lost 2 bases and the V segment lost 7 bases, leaving 7 bases of the junction unmatched. The germline V gene encodes CDR1 MDHEN and CDR2 SYDVKM. The CDR3 contains 16 residues.

The gene calls are TRBV19 and TRBJ1-5; D is unclear. The CDR3 consists of 13 residues. Germline V CDR1 and CDR2: LNHDA, SQIVND (reference sequence). Trimming took 2 bases from V and 5 from J, leaving 7 bases between them. CDR3 bases: TGTGCCAGTAGTATAACGCGCGATCAGCCCCAGCATTTT. This translates into CASSITRDQPQHF.

The chain carries TRBV6-4 and TRBJ2-1, with 14 bases matching TRBD2. This CDR3 contains 15 residues. Germline V gene data show CDR1 as MRHNA and CDR2 as SNTAGT. With V trimmed by 7 bases and J by 6 bases, 5 bases remained unmatched. The CDR3 DNA follows: TGTGCCAGCATGAACGGGACTAGCGGGAGCAATGAGCAGTTCTTC. The encoded protein is CASMNGTSGSNEQFF.

This chain uses TRBV6-6 with TRBJ1-6; 9 bases agree with TRBD1. In germline, CDR1 is MNHNY, CDR2 SVGAGI (reference sequence). CDR3 length: 15 residues. The trim removed 6 bases at V and 7 bases at J, leaving 7 bases unmatched. The CDR3 region has the DNA TGTGCCAGCAGCCGACAGGGGGTACTCAATTCACCCCTCCACTTT. It encodes CASSRQGVLNSPLHF.

This clone was detected once. The V and J genes are TRBV7-8 and TRBJ2-7, with a possible D match to TRBD1 (7 bases). Germline V gene sequence: CDR1 SGHVS, CDR2 FQNEAQ. The V end lost 5 bases, the J end lost 9 bases, and 23 bases lay between the germline ends. This CDR3 region has 15 residues. In nucleotides, the CDR3 is TGTGCCAGCAGCGCCACGGGAGCAACTCAGGGGGGGCAGTACTTC. Its protein product is CASSATGATQGGQYF.

The V gene is TRBV30, the J gene TRBJ2-6, with D possibly being TRBD2 (5 bases). Trimming removed 4 bases from V and 0 bases from J, with 16 bases in between. The germline gives CDR1 GTSNPN, CDR2 SVGIG (reference sequence). This CDR3 comprises 17 residues. CDR3 amino acids: CAWIPHWGVSGANVLTF. CDR3 DNA: TGTGCCTGGATTCCTCATTGGGGAGTCTCTGGGGCCAACGTCCTGACTTTC. Using reference TRBV30 and TRBJ2-6 for the parts outside the CDR3, the full variable domain is SQTIHQWPATLVQPVGSPLSLECTVEGTSNPNLYWYRQAAGRGLQLLFYSVGIGQISSEVPQNLSASRPQDRQFILSSKKLLLSDSGFYLCAWIPHWGVSGANVLTFGAGSRLTVL.

This clone occurred once. V and J are TRBV6-1 and TRBJ1-4; D is perhaps TRBD1 (6 bases). V was shortened by 3 bases and J by 8 bases, with 10 bases between the two germline ends. CDR3 size: 13 residues. Germline V gene data show CDR1 as MNHNS and CDR2 as SASEGT. Here the CDR3 DNA reads TGTGCCAGCAGTGACAGGGGAGGGGAAAAACTGTTTTTT. It specifies CASSDRGGEKLFF.